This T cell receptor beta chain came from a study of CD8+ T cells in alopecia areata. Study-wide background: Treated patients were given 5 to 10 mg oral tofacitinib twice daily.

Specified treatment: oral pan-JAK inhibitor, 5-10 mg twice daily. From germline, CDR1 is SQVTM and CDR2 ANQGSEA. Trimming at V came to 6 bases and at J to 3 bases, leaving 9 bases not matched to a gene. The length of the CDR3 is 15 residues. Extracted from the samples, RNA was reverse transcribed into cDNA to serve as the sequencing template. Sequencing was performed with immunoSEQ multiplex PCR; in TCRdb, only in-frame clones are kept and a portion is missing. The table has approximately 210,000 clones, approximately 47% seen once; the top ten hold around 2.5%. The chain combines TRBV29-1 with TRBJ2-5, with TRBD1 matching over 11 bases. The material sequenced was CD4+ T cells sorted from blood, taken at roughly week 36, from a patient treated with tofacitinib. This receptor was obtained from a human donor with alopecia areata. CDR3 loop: CSVGSPGQGEETQYF. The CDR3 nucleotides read TGCAGCGTGGGTAGCCCGGGACAGGGGGAAGAGACCCAGTACTTC.